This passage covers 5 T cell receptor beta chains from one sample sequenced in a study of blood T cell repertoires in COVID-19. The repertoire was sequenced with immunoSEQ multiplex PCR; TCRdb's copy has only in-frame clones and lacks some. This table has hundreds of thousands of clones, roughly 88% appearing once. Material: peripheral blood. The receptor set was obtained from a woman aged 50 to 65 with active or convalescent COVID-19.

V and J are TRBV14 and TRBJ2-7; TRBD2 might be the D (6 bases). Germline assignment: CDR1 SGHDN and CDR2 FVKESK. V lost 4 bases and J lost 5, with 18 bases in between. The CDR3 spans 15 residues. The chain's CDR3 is CASSPKWGVVNEQYF. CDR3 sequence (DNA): TGTGCCAGCAGCCCTAAGTGGGGGGTCGTTAACGAGCAGTACTTC.

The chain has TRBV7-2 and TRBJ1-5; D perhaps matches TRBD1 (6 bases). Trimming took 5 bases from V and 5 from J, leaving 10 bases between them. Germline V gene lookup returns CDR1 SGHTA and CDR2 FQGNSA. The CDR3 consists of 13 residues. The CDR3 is CASSPRTDQPQHF. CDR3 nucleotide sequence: TGTGCCAGCAGCCCGAGGACAGATCAGCCCCAGCATTTT. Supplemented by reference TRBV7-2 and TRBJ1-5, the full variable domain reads GAGVSQSPSNKVTEKGKDVELRCDPISGHTALYWYRQSLGQGLEFLIYFQGNSAPDKSGLPSDRFSAERTGGSVSTLTIQRTQQEDSAVYLCASSPRTDQPQHFGDGTRLSIL.

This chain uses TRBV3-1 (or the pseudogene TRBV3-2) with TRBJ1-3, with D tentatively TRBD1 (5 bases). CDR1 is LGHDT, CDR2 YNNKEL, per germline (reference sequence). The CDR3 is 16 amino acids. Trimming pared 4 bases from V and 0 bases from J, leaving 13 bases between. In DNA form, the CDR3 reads TGTGCCAGCAGCCGCATGGGGGGGGGCTCTGGAAACACCATATATTTT. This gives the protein CASSRMGGGSGNTIYF.

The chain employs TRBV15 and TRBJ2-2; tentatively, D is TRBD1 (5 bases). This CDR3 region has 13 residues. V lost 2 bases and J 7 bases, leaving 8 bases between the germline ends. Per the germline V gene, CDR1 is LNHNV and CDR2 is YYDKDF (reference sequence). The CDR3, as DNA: TGTGCCACCAGCAGATCCCAGGGCGGGGAGCTGTTTTTT. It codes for CATSRSQGGELFF.

DNA for the CDR3: TGTGCCAGCAGACCAACAGGGGGAGTGGGAGCCACTGAAGCTTTCTTT. It specifies CASRPTGGVGATEAFF. This sequence joins TRBV7-9 and TRBJ1-1; 8 bases agree with TRBD1. The ends lost 6 bases at V and 4 bases at J; junction bases unmatched: 13. CDR3 size: 16 residues. Looked up from germline, CDR1 is SEHNR and CDR2 is FQNEAQ (reference sequence).